The rows below give T cell receptor beta chains drawn from one sample of a study of blood T cell repertoires in COVID-19. Generated by immunoSEQ multiplex PCR, the TCRdb table keeps only in-frame clones and is missing some. Altogether roughly 190,000 clones are present, approximately 80% being singletons, with the ten largest covering 8.5% to 10%. Material: peripheral blood. These receptors all stem from a woman between 45 and 65 years old with active or convalescent COVID-19. The CDR3 runs from the conserved cysteine through the conserved F or W. D genes are given only for firm matches. Clone sizes are given selectively: once, few, many, or a class where the clone is expanded.

TRBD2	TRBV3-1/TRBV3-2	TRBJ2-5	NA	CASSQDIGLAGGQLEETQYF	TGTGCCAGCAGCCAAGATATCGGACTAGCGGGAGGGCAGCTGGAAGAGACCCAGTACTTC
NA	TRBV2	TRBJ1-2	NA	CASSGSPFNYGYTF	TGTGCCAGCAGTGGGAGTCCTTTTAACTATGGCTACACCTTC
NA	TRBV2	TRBJ1-5	once	CASSDRRDQPQHF	TGTGCCAGCAGCGACAGGCGTGATCAGCCCCAGCATTTT
NA	TRBV7-6	TRBJ2-3	NA	CASSLAGGGVGLTDTQYF	TGTGCCAGCAGCTTAGCAGGAGGAGGAGTTGGGCTAACAGATACGCAGTATTTT
TRBD1	TRBV19	TRBJ1-3	NA	CASPHSLDRGNTIYF	TGTGCCAGTCCTCACTCCCTGGACAGGGGCAACACCATATATTTT
TRBD1	TRBV5-4	TRBJ2-7	NA	CASSLGQGAGIDEQYF	TGTGCCAGCAGCTTGGGGCAGGGGGCGGGGATCGACGAGCAGTACTTC
NA	TRBV30	TRBJ2-3	NA	CAWSRGSTDTQYF	TGTGCCTGGAGTCGGGGTTCCACAGATACGCAGTATTTT
NA	TRBV5-1	TRBJ2-7	NA	CASRFRETAYEQYF	TGCGCCAGCAGATTCCGGGAGACGGCCTACGAGCAGTACTTC
TRBD1	TRBV6-4	TRBJ1-1	NA	CASSDPQGARNTEAFF	TGTGCCAGCAGTGACCCACAGGGGGCGCGCAACACTGAAGCTTTCTTT
NA	TRBV24-1	TRBJ2-5	NA	CATSDLQGWQETQYF	TGTGCCACCAGTGATTTACAGGGCTGGCAAGAGACCCAGTACTTC
NA	TRBV30	TRBJ1-3	NA	CAWSWGLRNTIYF	TGTGCCTGGAGTTGGGGCCTGAGAAACACCATATATTTT
NA	TRBV7-3	TRBJ1-1	once	CASSVQGNTEAFF	TGTGCCAGCAGCGTACAGGGGAACACTGAAGCTTTCTTT
NA	TRBV7-9	TRBJ2-5	NA	CASSPGMETQYF	TGTGCCAGCAGTCCAGGGATGGAGACCCAGTACTTC
NA	TRBV4-3	TRBJ1-5	NA	CASSQDGRGRSNQPQHF	TGCGCCAGCAGCCAAGATGGGAGGGGCCGGAGCAATCAGCCCCAGCATTTT
TRBD2	TRBV6-5	TRBJ2-1	NA	CASSYLSSGSSEQFF	TGTGCCAGCAGTTATCTCTCTAGCGGGAGTAGTGAGCAGTTCTTC
TRBD1	TRBV18	TRBJ2-2	NA	CASSPDRVPGTGELFF	TGTGCCAGCTCACCGGACAGGGTCCCCGGCACCGGGGAGCTGTTTTTT
NA	TRBV7-2	TRBJ2-5	NA	CASRSVETQYF	TGTGCCAGCAGATCCGTGGAGACCCAGTACTTC
TRBD1	TRBV5-5	TRBJ1-2	NA	CASTTTGQATLNYGYTF	TGTGCCAGCACCACCACGGGACAGGCGACCCTTAACTATGGCTACACCTTC
TRBD2	TRBV7-9	TRBJ2-5	NA	CASSFMAGDRETQYF	TGTGCCAGCAGCTTTATGGCGGGGGATAGGGAGACCCAGTACTTC
NA	TRBV10-3	TRBJ1-2	NA	CAITDRDVNYGYTF	TGTGCCATAACTGACAGAGACGTTAACTATGGCTACACCTTC
TRBD1	TRBV7-9	TRBJ1-2	NA	CASRYGQGNGYTF	TGTGCCAGCAGATACGGACAGGGAAATGGCTACACCTTC
NA	TRBV19	TRBJ2-5	NA	CASSIQDIAQETQYF	TGTGCCAGTAGTATACAGGACATAGCCCAGGAGACCCAGTACTTC
TRBD2	TRBV11-2	TRBJ2-3	few	CASSLMGVSGSSTDTQYF	TGTGCCAGCAGCTTAATGGGAGTTAGCGGGAGTAGCACAGATACGCAGTATTTT
TRBD2	TRBV28	TRBJ2-5	NA	CASSLNGSGKTQYF	TGTGCCAGCAGTTTAAACGGGAGCGGGAAGACCCAGTACTTC
TRBD1	TRBV7-9	TRBJ1-2	NA	CASRTGTGVSGYTF	TGTGCCAGCAGAACCGGGACAGGGGTCTCGGGCTACACCTTC
NA	TRBV7-6	TRBJ2-7	NA	CASSLGAYQQYF	TGTGCCAGCAGCTTAGGGGCCTACCAGCAGTACTTC
TRBD2	TRBV2	TRBJ2-1	NA	CASRGAGGPSYNEQFF	TGTGCCAGCAGGGGAGCGGGGGGGCCTTCCTACAATGAGCAGTTCTTC
TRBD1	TRBV3-1/TRBV3-2	TRBJ1-1	few	CASSRIGTGGSEAFF	TGTGCCAGCAGCCGGATCGGAACAGGGGGCTCTGAAGCTTTCTTT
TRBD1	TRBV7-2	TRBJ1-2	few	CASSSPGTATYGYTF	TGTGCCAGCAGCTCCCCCGGGACAGCGACCTATGGCTACACCTTC
NA	TRBV6-6	TRBJ2-3	NA	CASSPQNMDNTDTQYF	TGTGCCAGCAGTCCTCAAAATATGGACAACACAGATACGCAGTATTTT
TRBD2	TRBV12-5	TRBJ2-3	NA	CASGTLAGDTDTQYF	TGTGCTAGTGGTACTCTAGCGGGAGACACAGATACGCAGTATTTT
TRBD1	TRBV15	TRBJ1-2	NA	CATSREGQGEADYGYTF	TGTGCCACCAGCAGAGAGGGACAGGGGGAGGCGGACTATGGCTACACCTTC
TRBD1	TRBV6-5	TRBJ1-1	NA	CASSRFQGANTEAFF	TGTGCCAGCAGTCGCTTCCAGGGGGCAAACACTGAAGCTTTCTTT
TRBD1	TRBV28	TRBJ1-2	many	CASSNPTGGVNGYTF	TGTGCCAGCAGTAACCCGACAGGGGGAGTAAATGGCTACACCTTC
TRBD1	TRBV27	TRBJ1-1	NA	CASSSIGQERTEAFF	TGTGCCAGCAGCTCTATAGGACAGGAGCGAACTGAAGCTTTCTTT
NA	TRBV11-2	TRBJ1-3	NA	CASSLIRHSGNTIYF	TGTGCCAGCAGCTTAATCAGGCACTCTGGAAACACCATATATTTT
TRBD2	TRBV7-9	TRBJ2-3	once	CASSSASGGTDTQYF	TGTGCCAGCAGCTCGGCTAGCGGGGGAACGGATACGCAGTATTTT
NA	TRBV7-6	TRBJ1-2	NA	CASSLGRGRGYTF	TGTGCCAGCAGCTTAGGCCGGGGTAGAGGCTACACCTTC
TRBD2	TRBV4-3	TRBJ2-3	once	CASSQDVGSGTYTQYF	TGCGCCAGCAGCCAAGATGTGGGTAGCGGGACATATACGCAGTATTTT
TRBD1	TRBV5-7	TRBJ2-4	NA	CASSLRDSKGGNIQYF	TGTGCCAGCAGCTTGAGGGACAGTAAAGGTGGAAACATTCAGTACTTC
NA	TRBV20-1	TRBJ1-5	NA	CSASQGSPYSNQPQHF	TGCAGTGCTAGTCAGGGTTCGCCTTATAGCAATCAGCCCCAGCATTTT
NA	TRBV18	TRBJ1-6	NA	CASSPPDRRNSPLHF	TGTGCCAGCTCACCACCCGACAGGCGAAATTCACCCCTCCACTTT
TRBD2	TRBV19	TRBJ2-7	once	CASSIYAGGSYEQYF	TGTGCCAGTAGTATCTATGCGGGAGGGAGCTACGAGCAGTACTTC
TRBD1	TRBV9	TRBJ1-3	NA	CASSMGQTGNTIYF	TGTGCCAGCAGCATGGGACAGACTGGAAACACCATATATTTT
NA	TRBV12-5	TRBJ1-1	NA	CASGPGKGGSEAFF	TGTGCTAGTGGGCCCGGGAAGGGGGGGAGTGAAGCTTTCTTT
NA	TRBV4-2	TRBJ2-3	NA	CASSPQLGTQYF	TGTGCCAGCAGCCCCCAACTCGGGACGCAGTATTTT
TRBD1	TRBV19	TRBJ2-1	NA	CASRTGGAADEQFF	TGTGCCAGCAGGACAGGGGGGGCCGCAGATGAGCAGTTCTTC
NA	TRBV24-1	TRBJ1-5	NA	CATSDRSRNQPQHF	TGTGCCACCAGTGACAGGTCTCGCAATCAGCCCCAGCATTTT
TRBD2	TRBV24-1	TRBJ2-2	NA	CATSDTGLAQGGELFF	TGTGCCACCAGTGATACCGGACTAGCGCAAGGAGGGGAGCTGTTTTTT
NA	TRBV29-1	TRBJ2-3	NA	CSVAIGAPADTQYF	TGCAGCGTTGCAATCGGTGCCCCCGCAGATACGCAGTATTTT
TRBD1	TRBV9	TRBJ2-2	NA	CASSLRDRVNTGELFF	TGTGCCAGCAGCCTACGGGACAGGGTAAACACCGGGGAGCTGTTTTTT
NA	TRBV29-1	TRBJ2-7	NA	CSVEDFPNYEQYF	TGCAGCGTTGAAGATTTCCCCAACTACGAGCAGTACTTC
TRBD2	TRBV5-6	TRBJ2-5	once	CASSILSGGPGWETQYF	TGTGCCAGCAGCATTCTTAGCGGGGGCCCCGGATGGGAGACCCAGTACTTC
TRBD1	TRBV7-2	TRBJ1-2	once	CASSWDSGGYGYTF	TGTGCCAGCAGTTGGGACTCAGGGGGATATGGCTACACCTTC
TRBD1	TRBV9	TRBJ1-3	NA	CASSVDRGSGNTIYF	TGTGCCAGCAGCGTAGACAGGGGCTCTGGAAACACCATATATTTT
NA	TRBV6-6	TRBJ2-2	NA	CASSSSGELFF	TGTGCCAGCAGTTCTTCCGGGGAGCTGTTTTTT
TRBD1	TRBV5-1	TRBJ2-7	NA	CASSFQGDAYEQYF	TGCGCCAGCAGCTTTCAGGGGGATGCTTACGAGCAGTACTTC